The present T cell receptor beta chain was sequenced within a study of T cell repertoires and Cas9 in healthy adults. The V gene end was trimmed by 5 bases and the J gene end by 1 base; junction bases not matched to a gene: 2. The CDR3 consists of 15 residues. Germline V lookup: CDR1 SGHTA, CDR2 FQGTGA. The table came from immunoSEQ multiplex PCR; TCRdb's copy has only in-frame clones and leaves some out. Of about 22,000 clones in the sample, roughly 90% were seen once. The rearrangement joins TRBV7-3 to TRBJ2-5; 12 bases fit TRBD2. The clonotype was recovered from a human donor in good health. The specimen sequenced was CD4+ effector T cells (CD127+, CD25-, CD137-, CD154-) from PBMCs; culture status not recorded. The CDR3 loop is CASSGLAGPQETQYF. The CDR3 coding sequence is TGTGCCAGCAGCGGACTAGCGGGACCCCAAGAGACCCAGTACTTC.